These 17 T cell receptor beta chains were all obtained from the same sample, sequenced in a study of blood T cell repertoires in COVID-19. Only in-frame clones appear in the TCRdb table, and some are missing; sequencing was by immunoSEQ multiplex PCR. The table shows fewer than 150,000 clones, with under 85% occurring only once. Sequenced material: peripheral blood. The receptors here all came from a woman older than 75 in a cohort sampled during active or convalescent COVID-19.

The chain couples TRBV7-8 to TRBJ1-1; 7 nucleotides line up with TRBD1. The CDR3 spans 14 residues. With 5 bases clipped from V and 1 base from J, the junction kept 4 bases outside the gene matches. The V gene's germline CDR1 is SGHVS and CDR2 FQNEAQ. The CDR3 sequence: CASSKRDRNTEAFF. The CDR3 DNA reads TGTGCCAGCAGCAAACGGGACAGGAACACTGAAGCTTTCTTT. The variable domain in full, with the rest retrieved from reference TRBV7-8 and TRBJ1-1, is GAGVSQSPRYKVAKRGQDVALRCDPISGHVSLFWYQQALGQGPEFLTYFQNEAQLDKSGLPSDRFFAERPEGSVSTLKIQRTQQEDSAVYLCASSKRDRNTEAFFGQGTRLTVV.

The CDR3 reads CASSYSRQGHYEQYV. CDR3 DNA: TGTGCCAGCAGTTACTCGAGACAGGGCCACTACGAGCAGTACGTC. The chain has TRBV6-5 and TRBJ2-7, with TRBD1 matching over 7 bases. This CDR3 has 15 residues. V lost 0 bases, J lost 3 bases, and 5 bases stayed unmatched. CDR1 and CDR2 (germline): MNHEY, SVGAGI.

CDR3 nucleotide sequence: TGTGCCAGCAGTTCATCGGGACAGGGGTTTGAAAAACTGTTTTTT. This codes for CASSSSGQGFEKLFF. V usage is TRBV28 and J usage is TRBJ1-4; 10 bases align to TRBD1. V gave up 4 bases and J gave up 7 bases; unmatched junction bases: 6. Germline CDR1 is MDHEN and CDR2 is SYDVKM. The CDR3 runs 15 residues.

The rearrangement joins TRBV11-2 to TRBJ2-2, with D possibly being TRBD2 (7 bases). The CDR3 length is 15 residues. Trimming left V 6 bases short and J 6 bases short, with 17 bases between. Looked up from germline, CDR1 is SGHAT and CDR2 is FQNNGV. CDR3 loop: CASRSQRGAPGELFF. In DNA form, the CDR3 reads TGTGCCAGCAGATCTCAACGGGGGGCCCCCGGGGAGCTGTTTTTT.

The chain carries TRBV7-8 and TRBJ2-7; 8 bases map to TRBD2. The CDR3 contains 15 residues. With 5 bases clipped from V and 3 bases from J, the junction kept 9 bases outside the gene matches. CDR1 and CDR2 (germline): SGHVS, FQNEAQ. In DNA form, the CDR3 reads TGTGCCAGCAGCCGCGGGGGGTCTCTAATCTACGAGCAGTACTTC. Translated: CASSRGGSLIYEQYF.

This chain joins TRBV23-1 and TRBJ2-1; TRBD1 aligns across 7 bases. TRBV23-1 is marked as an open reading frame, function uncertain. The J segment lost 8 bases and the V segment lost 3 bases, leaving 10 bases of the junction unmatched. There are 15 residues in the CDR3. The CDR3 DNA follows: TGCGCCAGCAGTCAGTCCTCTGACAGGGCCCATGAGCAGTTCTTC. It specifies CASSQSSDRAHEQFF.

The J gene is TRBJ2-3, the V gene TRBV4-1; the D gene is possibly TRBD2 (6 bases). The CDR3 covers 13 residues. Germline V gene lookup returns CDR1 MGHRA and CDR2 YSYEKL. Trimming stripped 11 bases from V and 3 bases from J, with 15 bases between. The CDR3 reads CAGGRGFTDTQYF. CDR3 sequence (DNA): TGCGCCGGCGGACGGGGGTTTACAGATACGCAGTATTTT.

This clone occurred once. The chain's CDR3 is CASSLAPRDSGNTIYF. In DNA form, the CDR3 reads TGCGCCAGCAGCTTGGCCCCCCGGGACTCTGGAAACACCATATATTTT. The J gene is TRBJ1-3, the V gene TRBV5-1; no firm D call. Deletions cut 0 bases from V and 0 bases from J, with 10 bases between. Germline CDR1 reads SGHRS; CDR2 reads YFSETQ. The CDR3 sequence is 16 residues long.

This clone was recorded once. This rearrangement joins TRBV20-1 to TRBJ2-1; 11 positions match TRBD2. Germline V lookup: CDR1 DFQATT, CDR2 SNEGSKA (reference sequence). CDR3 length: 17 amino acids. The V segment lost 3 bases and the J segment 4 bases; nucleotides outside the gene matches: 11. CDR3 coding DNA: TGCAGTGCTAGTATTAGCGGGGGGGCCTGGTTTTACAATGAGCAGTTCTTC. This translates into CSASISGGAWFYNEQFF.

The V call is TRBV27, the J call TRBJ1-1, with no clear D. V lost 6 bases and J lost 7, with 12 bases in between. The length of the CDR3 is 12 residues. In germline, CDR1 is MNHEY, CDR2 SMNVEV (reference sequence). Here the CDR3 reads CASSRREYEAFF. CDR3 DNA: TGTGCCAGCAGCCGCCGGGAGTATGAAGCTTTCTTT.

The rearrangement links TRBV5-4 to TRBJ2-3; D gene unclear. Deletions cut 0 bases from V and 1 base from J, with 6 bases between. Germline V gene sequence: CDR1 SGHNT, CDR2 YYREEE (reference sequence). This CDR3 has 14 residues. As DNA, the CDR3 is TGTGCCAGCAGCTTGGGAGAACGCACAGATACGCAGTATTTT. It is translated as CASSLGERTDTQYF.

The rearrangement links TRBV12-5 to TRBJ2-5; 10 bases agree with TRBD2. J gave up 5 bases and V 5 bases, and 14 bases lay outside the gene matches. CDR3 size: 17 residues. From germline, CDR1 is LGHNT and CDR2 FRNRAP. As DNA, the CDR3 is TGTGCTAGTGGTCCGGCCCCCCAGCGGGGGGGCGAGGAGACCCAGTACTTC. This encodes CASGPAPQRGGEETQYF.

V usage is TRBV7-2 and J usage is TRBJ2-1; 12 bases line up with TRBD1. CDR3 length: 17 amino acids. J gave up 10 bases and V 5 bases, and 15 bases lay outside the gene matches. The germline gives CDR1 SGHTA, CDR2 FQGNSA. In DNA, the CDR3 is TGTGCCAGCAGCCTGAACCCGGGACAGGGGGCTGGCAACGAGCAGTTCTTC. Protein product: CASSLNPGQGAGNEQFF.

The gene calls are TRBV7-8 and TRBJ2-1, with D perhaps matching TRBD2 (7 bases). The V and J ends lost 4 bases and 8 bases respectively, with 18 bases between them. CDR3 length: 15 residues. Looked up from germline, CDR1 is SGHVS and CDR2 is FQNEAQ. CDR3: CASSSGAGAVDEQFF. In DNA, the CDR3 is TGTGCCAGCAGCTCCGGTGCGGGGGCTGTAGATGAGCAGTTCTTC.

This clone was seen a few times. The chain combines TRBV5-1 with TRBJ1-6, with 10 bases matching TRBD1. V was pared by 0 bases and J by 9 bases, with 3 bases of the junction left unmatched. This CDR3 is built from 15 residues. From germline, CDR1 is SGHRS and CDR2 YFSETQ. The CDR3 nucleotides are TGCGCCAGCAGCTTGGGGGACAGGGGCGGTTCACCCCTCCACTTT. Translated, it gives CASSLGDRGGSPLHF.

For the CDR3, the DNA is TGTGCCAGCAGCTTAGGTCTCAGGAACACTGAAGCTTTCTTT. This translates into CASSLGLRNTEAFF. This sequence joins TRBV7-9 and TRBJ1-1; D unclear. This CDR3 region has 14 residues. CDR1 and CDR2 from the germline V gene are SEHNR and FQNEAQ (reference sequence). Trimming removed 1 base at V and 1 base at J, with 7 bases between.

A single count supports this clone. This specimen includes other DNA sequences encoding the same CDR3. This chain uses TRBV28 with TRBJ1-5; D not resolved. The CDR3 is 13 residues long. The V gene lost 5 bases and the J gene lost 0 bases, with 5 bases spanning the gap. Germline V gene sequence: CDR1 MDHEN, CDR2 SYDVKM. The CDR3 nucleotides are TGTGCCAGCAGTAGAGATAGCAATCAGCCCCAGCATTTT. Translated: CASSRDSNQPQHF.